These 9 T cell receptor beta chains came from one sample sequenced in a study of blood T cell repertoires in COVID-19. Profiling relied on immunoSEQ multiplex PCR, and the TCRdb table lists in-frame clones only, not all of them. The table includes approximately 100,000 clones, roughly 86% detected once. The sequenced sample was peripheral blood. The receptors here all came from a woman between 25 and 40 years old with acute or convalescent COVID-19.

The chain has TRBV6-6 and TRBJ1-4; D uncertain. The V and J ends lost 5 bases and 8 bases respectively, with 9 bases between them. CDR1 is MNHNY and CDR2 is SVGAGI in the germline V gene (reference sequence). The CDR3 contains 12 residues. The CDR3 nucleotides are TGTGCCAGCAGTCCCCCGGGGGAAAAACTGTTTTTT. It codes for CASSPPGEKLFF.

V usage is TRBV6-2 or TRBV6-3 and J usage is TRBJ2-7; TRBD2 agrees at 7 bases. Per germline, CDR1 MNHEY and CDR2 SVGEGT. The junction had 10 bases not matched to a gene; V was cut back by 2 bases and J by 3 bases. The CDR3 length is 16 residues. In nucleotides, the CDR3 is TGTGCCAGCAGTTACCATGCGGGGGTTCGTCTCTACGAGCAGTACTTC. As protein: CASSYHAGVRLYEQYF.

This clone was seen just once. V gene TRBV7-2 combines with J gene TRBJ1-5; perhaps TRBD1 as D (5 bases). V dropped 5 bases and J dropped 5 bases, with 13 bases sitting between them. CDR3 length: 14 residues. The germline V gene encodes CDR1 SGHTA and CDR2 FQGNSA. Written as DNA, the CDR3 is TGTGCCAGCAGCCCTCCTGGGGGGTATCAGCCCCAGCATTTT. The encoded protein is CASSPPGGYQPQHF.

This chain connects TRBV5-1 to TRBJ2-1, with TRBD1 matching over 7 bases. The CDR3 covers 15 residues. Germline trimming cut 0 bases from V and 5 bases from J; bases unmatched to any gene: 5. Per the germline V gene, CDR1 is SGHRS and CDR2 is YFSETQ. DNA for the CDR3: TGCGCCAGCAGCTTGGCCCCAGGGGGTAACAATGAGCAGTTCTTC. Amino acid sequence: CASSLAPGGNNEQFF.

V and J are TRBV18 and TRBJ2-5; tentatively, D is TRBD2 (6 bases). The germline CDR1 and CDR2 sequences are KGHSH and LQKENI. V was shortened by 6 bases and J by 1 base, with 15 bases between the two germline ends. This CDR3 region has 15 residues. The CDR3 reads CASSSEGGLQETQYF. The DNA for the CDR3 is TGTGCCAGCTCGTCCGAGGGAGGCCTCCAAGAGACCCAGTACTTC.

This clone was detected only a few times. V gene TRBV9 combines with J gene TRBJ2-3; 11 bases fit TRBD2. Germline CDR1 is SGDLS and CDR2 is YYNGEE. V lost 4 bases, J lost 6 bases, and 7 bases stayed unmatched. This CDR3 has 15 residues. The DNA of the CDR3 is TGTGCCAGCAGCCTCCTAGCGGGGGGTGGGGATACGCAGTATTTT. Protein: CASSLLAGGGDTQYF.

The chain couples TRBV29-1 to TRBJ2-7; 7 bases agree with TRBD2. With 7 bases clipped from V and 4 bases from J, the junction kept 10 bases outside the gene matches. The CDR3 sequence is 13 residues long. The germline V gene encodes CDR1 SQVTM and CDR2 ANQGSEA. The CDR3 region has the DNA TGCAGCGCTGTGGGCGGGGGAGCTTACGAGCAGTACTTC. Its protein is CSAVGGGAYEQYF.

This clone was seen repeatedly, ten times or more. The CDR3 sequence: CASSPYRADTGELFF. CDR3 coding DNA: TGTGCCAGTAGTCCCTACAGGGCTGACACCGGGGAGCTGTTTTTT. This sequence joins TRBV19 and TRBJ2-2; TRBD1 might be the D (6 bases). Trimming took off 5 bases at V and 3 bases at J, with 13 bases between the two ends. The CDR3 is 15 amino acids. Looked up from germline, CDR1 is LNHDA and CDR2 is SQIVND (reference sequence).

This clone showed up just once. V and J are TRBV29-1 and TRBJ2-7, with D perhaps matching TRBD1 (6 bases). Germline lookup yields CDR1 SQVTM and CDR2 ANQGSEA. This CDR3 spans 14 amino acids. The V gene lost 7 bases and the J gene lost 0 bases, with 16 bases spanning the gap. CDR3 protein: CSASGQPSSYEQYF. CDR3 in DNA: TGCAGCGCTTCGGGACAACCGAGCTCCTACGAGCAGTACTTC.